The present T cell receptor beta chain was sequenced within a study of T cells in Graves' hyperthyroidism and ophthalmopathy. Overall study results and limits: Among clonotypes expanded in thyroid above 0.001, most were also found in blood.

The CDR3 regions of TCR beta were amplified from RNA transcripts. With the HTBI primer set, the TCR CDR3 went through a first round of RT-PCR. From the multiplex PCR reads, TCRdb called clonotypes with MiXCR, one entry per CDR3 protein. The data show 640,000 or so distinct CDR3 sequences, approximately 15% seen once. Germline loops: CDR1 ENHRY, CDR2 SYGVKD. Germline trimming cut 3 bases from V and 4 bases from J; bases unmatched to any gene: 11. This CDR3 region has 17 residues. This clonotype has more than one count but fewer than ten. Antigen: not known. Reasons for excluding patients were uncontrolled infection, other autoimmune disease, pregnancy or lactation.

Sequenced: blood. The chain employs TRBV10-3 and TRBJ1-1; 10 positions match TRBD1. This clonotype was sampled from a woman under 30 with Graves' ophthalmopathy. The CDR3 coding sequence is TGTGCCATCAGTGACGGGACAGGGGCACTCGGCGGCACTGAAGCTTTCTTT. It codes for CAISDGTGALGGTEAFF.